One and the same sample provided the 27 T cell receptor beta chains below, sequenced in a study of blood T cell repertoires in COVID-19. TCRdb's table, derived via immunoSEQ multiplex PCR, lists solely in-frame clones and lacks some. The data hold a few hundred thousand clones, with roughly 90% observed a single time. What was sequenced was peripheral blood. These receptors originate from a man younger than 35 with active or convalescent COVID-19.

The rearrangement uses TRBV6-5 and TRBJ2-2; 10 bases match TRBD1. CDR1 and CDR2 (germline): MNHEY, SVGAGI. The junction had 6 bases not matched to a gene; V was cut back by 5 bases and J by 6 bases. The CDR3 runs to 15 residues. The CDR3: CASSRDRGGPGELFF. CDR3 coding DNA: TGTGCCAGCAGTCGGGACAGGGGAGGTCCCGGGGAGCTGTTTTTT.

The genes are TRBV5-4 and TRBJ1-1; D is unresolved. This CDR3 region has 19 residues. V dropped 0 bases and J dropped 7 bases, with 28 bases sitting between them. Germline CDR1 is SGHNT and CDR2 is YYREEE (reference sequence). Here the CDR3 reads CASSLGSYTTQRRFGEAFF. The CDR3 bases are TGTGCCAGCAGCTTGGGGTCGTATACCACCCAGAGGCGGTTCGGTGAAGCTTTCTTT.

This chain links TRBV24-1 with TRBJ2-2, with TRBD2 matching 10 bases. CDR3 length equals 17 residues. CDR1 and CDR2 from the germline V gene are KGHDR and SFDVKD. J gave up 1 base and V 9 bases, and 10 bases lay outside the gene matches. The CDR3 loop reads CATSGTSEGRNTGELFF. The CDR3 DNA follows: TGTGCCACCTCCGGGACTAGCGAAGGACGGAACACCGGGGAGCTGTTTTTT.

The V and J genes are TRBV6-4 and TRBJ2-7; TRBD1 matches 7 bases. The CDR3 consists of 18 residues. Germline V CDR1 and CDR2: MRHNA, SNTAGT. V dropped 4 bases and J dropped 4; count of bases not matched to a gene: 19. CDR3 bases: TGTGCCAGCAGTGCCTTCGAGTTCAGGGGGATTGTTACGTACGAGCAGTACTTC. As protein: CASSAFEFRGIVTYEQYF.

The CDR3 spells CASTLQETQYF. The CDR3 coding sequence is TGTGCCAGCACCCTACAAGAGACCCAGTACTTC. The gene calls are TRBV6-8 and TRBJ2-5, with D uncertain. V lost 7 bases, J lost 2 bases, and 5 bases lay in between. The CDR3 length is 11 residues. The germline V gene has CDR1 MNHGY and CDR2 SAAAGT.

The chain is built from TRBV7-9 and TRBJ1-1; possible D gene TRBD1, 5 bases. This CDR3 comprises 15 residues. Germline values: CDR1 SEHNR, CDR2 FQNEAQ (reference sequence). Trimming took 5 bases from V and 6 from J, leaving 19 bases between them. The CDR3 here is CASSLTSGESAEAFF. CDR3 nucleotides: TGTGCCAGCAGCCTCACGTCGGGGGAGAGTGCTGAAGCTTTCTTT.

This rearrangement joins TRBV4-1 to TRBJ2-7; the match to TRBD1 covers 8 bases. Germline CDR1 and CDR2: MGHRA and YSYEKL. The CDR3 runs 16 residues. J was trimmed by 3 bases and V by 0 bases; bases with no gene match: 7. The CDR3 DNA sequence: TGCGCCAGCAGCCAAGATCCCGGGACAGGAAACTACGAGCAGTACTTC. It is translated as CASSQDPGTGNYEQYF.

V usage is TRBV6-5 and J usage is TRBJ1-1, with 7 bases fitting TRBD1. The trim removed 6 bases at V and 5 bases at J, leaving 6 bases unmatched. In germline, CDR1 is MNHEY, CDR2 SVGAGI. The CDR3 consists of 13 residues. The CDR3 DNA is TGTGCCAGCAGGCCGCCGGGACAGACTGAAGCTTTCTTT. It is translated as CASRPPGQTEAFF.

The chain has TRBV4-1 and TRBJ2-3; D perhaps matches TRBD2 (5 bases). Germline CDR1 reads MGHRA; CDR2 reads YSYEKL. V was clipped by 4 bases and J by 5 bases, with 22 bases between them. This CDR3 is 17 amino acids long. The CDR3 coding sequence is TGCGCCAGCAGCCGCCCCCCCCTAGCACCGGAACGAGATACGCAGTATTTT. It specifies CASSRPPLAPERDTQYF.

The rearrangement links TRBV18 to TRBJ2-2; tentative D call: TRBD2 (6 bases). Germline loops: CDR1 KGHSH, CDR2 LQKENI. CDR3 length: 14 amino acids. V was cut by 5 bases and J by 3 bases, with 10 bases left in between. The CDR3 loop is CASSVGTYTGELFF. CDR3 in DNA: TGTGCCAGCTCAGTCGGGACTTACACCGGGGAGCTGTTTTTT.

V is TRBV7-9 and J is TRBJ2-5; D might be TRBD1 (6 bases). Trimming took 1 base from V and 5 from J, leaving 8 bases between them. Germline V lookup: CDR1 SEHNR, CDR2 FQNEAQ (reference sequence). This CDR3 is built from 13 residues. The chain's CDR3 is CASSLDRVETQYF. CDR3 DNA: TGTGCCAGCAGCTTAGACAGGGTTGAGACCCAGTACTTC. The full variable domain, in which reference TRBV7-9 and TRBJ2-5 provide the parts outside the CDR3, is DTGVSQNPRHKITKRGQNVTFRCDPISEHNRLYWYRQTLGQGPEFLTYFQNEAQLEKSRLLSDRFSAERPKGSFSTLEIQRTEQGDSAMYLCASSLDRVETQYFGPGTRLLVL.

The CDR3 here is CASSLPGAQETQYF. As DNA, the CDR3 is TGTGCCAGCAGTTTACCAGGGGCGCAAGAGACCCAGTACTTC. This chain joins TRBV28 and TRBJ2-5; perhaps TRBD1 as D (6 bases). The CDR3 loop spans 14 amino acids. V shed 2 bases and J shed 2 bases, with 9 bases lying between them. The germline gives CDR1 MDHEN, CDR2 SYDVKM.

CDR3 residues: CASSPGGHYGYTF. The CDR3 coding sequence is TGTGCCAGCAGCCCCGGGGGGCACTATGGCTACACCTTC. V is TRBV7-9 and J is TRBJ1-2, with D maybe TRBD1 (6 bases). V shed 5 bases and J shed 3 bases, with 10 bases lying between them. The CDR3 covers 13 residues. Looked up from germline, CDR1 is SEHNR and CDR2 is FQNEAQ (reference sequence).

The chain employs TRBV5-6 and TRBJ1-1; 7 positions match TRBD1. Germline V lookup: CDR1 SGHDT, CDR2 YYEEEE. Trimming at V came to 2 bases and at J to 0 bases, leaving 4 bases not matched to a gene. CDR3 size: 15 residues. CDR3 DNA sequence: TGTGCCAGCAGCTTCGGACAGGACTTGAACACTGAAGCTTTCTTT. Protein sequence: CASSFGQDLNTEAFF.

CDR3 DNA: TGCAGCGTTGAAGATCTTGGGCAGAGCAACTATGGCTACACCTTC. This translates into CSVEDLGQSNYGYTF. V usage is TRBV29-1 and J usage is TRBJ1-2; no firm D call. The germline gives CDR1 SQVTM, CDR2 ANQGSEA. Trimming took off 0 bases at V and 2 bases at J, with 13 bases between the two ends. The CDR3 covers 15 residues.

In nucleotides, the CDR3 is TGTGCCAGCAGCCAGGATTCGCCGGGACTAGCGTTAGATACGCAGTATTTT. This codes for CASSQDSPGLALDTQYF. The chain links TRBV3-1 (or the pseudogene TRBV3-2) to TRBJ2-3; 10 positions agree with TRBD2. Germline CDR1 and CDR2: LGHDT and YNNKEL (reference sequence). The CDR3 totals 17 residues. The V segment lost 3 bases and the J segment 5 bases; nucleotides outside the gene matches: 11.

CDR3 amino acids: CASSLSYDGQGLQETQYF. In DNA, the CDR3 is TGCGCCAGCAGCTTGTCTTACGATGGTCAGGGTCTCCAAGAGACCCAGTACTTC. The rearrangement uses TRBV5-1 and TRBJ2-5; weak D call: TRBD1 (5 bases). CDR1 is SGHRS and CDR2 is YFSETQ in the germline V gene. CDR3 length: 18 residues. The ends were cut back, 1 base at V and 1 base at J, with 20 bases in the middle.

The V call is TRBV3-1 (or the pseudogene TRBV3-2), the J call TRBJ2-7; 8 positions agree with TRBD2. The CDR3 consists of 14 residues. Germline trimming cut 4 bases from V and 3 bases from J; bases unmatched to any gene: 5. Germline V gene sequence: CDR1 LGHDT, CDR2 YNNKEL (reference sequence). The CDR3 nucleotides read TGTGCCAGCAGCCGGGGGGGACTAGTCTACGAGCAGTACTTC. This gives the protein CASSRGGLVYEQYF.

This chain uses TRBV28 with TRBJ2-1; 15 bases agree with TRBD2. V lost 4 bases to trimming and J lost 3 bases; unmatched junction nucleotides: 4. The germline V gene encodes CDR1 MDHEN and CDR2 SYDVKM. This CDR3 contains 17 residues. As DNA, the CDR3 is TGTGCCAGCAGTTCGGGACTAGCGGGAGGTATCTACAATGAGCAGTTCTTC. This codes for CASSSGLAGGIYNEQFF. Full variable domain (outside the CDR3, taken from reference TRBV28 and TRBJ2-1): DVKVTQSSRYLVKRTGEKVFLECVQDMDHENMFWYRQDPGLGLRLIYFSYDVKMKEKGDIPEGYSVSREKKERFSLILESASTNQTSMYLCASSSGLAGGIYNEQFFGPGTRLTVL.

J is TRBJ1-2 and V is TRBV28; TRBD1 matches 9 bases. The CDR3 length is 13 residues. CDR1 and CDR2 (germline): MDHEN, SYDVKM. The V and J ends lost 10 bases and 8 bases, in that order; junction bases with no gene match: 11. The CDR3 loop reads CATIYRGLGGYTF. CDR3 in DNA: TGTGCCACTATTTACAGGGGGCTAGGAGGCTACACCTTC.

The genes are TRBV4-1 and TRBJ1-1, with 10 positions matching TRBD1. Germline V lookup: CDR1 MGHRA, CDR2 YSYEKL. V lost 3 bases and J lost 5; bases outside the gene matches: 3. The CDR3 loop spans 14 amino acids. CDR3 nucleotides: TGCGCCAGCAGCCACGACAGGGGGCGAACTGAAGCTTTCTTT. It yields the protein CASSHDRGRTEAFF.

The V gene is TRBV6-5, the J gene TRBJ2-7; possibly TRBD1 for D (6 bases). The CDR3 covers 16 residues. Germline lookup yields CDR1 MNHEY and CDR2 SVGAGI. With 3 bases removed from V and 3 bases from J, the gap between germline ends came to 18 bases. The chain's CDR3 is CASSYGWGRGHYEQYF. CDR3 nucleotides: TGTGCCAGCAGTTATGGTTGGGGCAGGGGACACTACGAGCAGTACTTC.

The chain carries TRBV27 and TRBJ2-2, with 9 bases aligning to TRBD1. Germline V lookup: CDR1 MNHEY, CDR2 SMNVEV (reference sequence). This CDR3 is 14 amino acids long. J lost 7 bases, V lost 6 bases, and 6 bases had no gene match. CDR3 sequence (DNA): TGTGCCAGCAGAGACAGGGGGTTGTTCGGGGAGCTGTTTTTT. This codes for CASRDRGLFGELFF.

V gene TRBV4-1 combines with J gene TRBJ2-5; a possible D gene is TRBD2 (6 bases). CDR1 and CDR2 (germline): MGHRA, YSYEKL. The CDR3 totals 15 residues. Deletions cut 0 bases from V and 0 bases from J, with 8 bases between. This chain's CDR3 is CASSQDSGYQETQYF. Written as DNA, the CDR3 is TGCGCCAGCAGCCAAGATAGCGGTTACCAAGAGACCCAGTACTTC.

The V and J genes are TRBV7-2 and TRBJ1-1; D uncertain. Trimming took 5 bases from V and 0 from J, leaving 16 bases between them. This CDR3 region has 16 residues. CDR1 SGHTA and CDR2 FQGNSA come from the germline V gene. The CDR3 region has the DNA TGTGCCAGCAGCCTCCCCGGGTCCCTAATGAACACTGAAGCTTTCTTT. Translation: CASSLPGSLMNTEAFF.

V usage is TRBV7-9 and J usage is TRBJ2-2; 8 positions match TRBD1. V was pared by 5 bases and J by 0 bases, with 5 bases of the junction left unmatched. Germline CDR1 is SEHNR and CDR2 is FQNEAQ (reference sequence). This CDR3 has 16 amino acids. CDR3 sequence: CASSPQGQANTGELFF. CDR3 DNA: TGTGCCAGCAGCCCCCAGGGACAGGCGAACACCGGGGAGCTGTTTTTT.

This clone showed up just once. The chain couples TRBV2 to TRBJ1-1, with D perhaps TRBD1 (5 bases). V was cut by 7 bases and J by 0 bases, with 15 bases left in between. CDR3 length equals 15 residues. From germline, CDR1 is SNHLY and CDR2 FYNNEI. The CDR3 protein is CASTGTGGMNTEAFF. CDR3 nucleotide sequence: TGTGCCAGCACTGGGACCGGGGGAATGAACACTGAAGCTTTCTTT.